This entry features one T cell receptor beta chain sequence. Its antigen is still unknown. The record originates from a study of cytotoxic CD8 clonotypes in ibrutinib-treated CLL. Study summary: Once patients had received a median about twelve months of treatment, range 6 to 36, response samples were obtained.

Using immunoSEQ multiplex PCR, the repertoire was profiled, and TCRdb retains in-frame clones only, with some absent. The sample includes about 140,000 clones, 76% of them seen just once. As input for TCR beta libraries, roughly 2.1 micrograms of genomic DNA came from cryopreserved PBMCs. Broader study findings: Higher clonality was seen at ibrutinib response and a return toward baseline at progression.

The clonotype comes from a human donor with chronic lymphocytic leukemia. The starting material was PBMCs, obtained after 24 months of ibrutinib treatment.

As DNA, the CDR3 is TGTGCCAGCAGTGCGGGGTACGAGCAGTACTTC. Translation: CASSAGYEQYF. The genes are TRBV6-5 and TRBJ2-7; D perhaps matches TRBD2 (6 bases). The CDR3 is 11 amino acids. V was pared by 5 bases and J by 4 bases, with 6 bases between. Germline CDR1 reads MNHEY; CDR2 reads SVGAGI.